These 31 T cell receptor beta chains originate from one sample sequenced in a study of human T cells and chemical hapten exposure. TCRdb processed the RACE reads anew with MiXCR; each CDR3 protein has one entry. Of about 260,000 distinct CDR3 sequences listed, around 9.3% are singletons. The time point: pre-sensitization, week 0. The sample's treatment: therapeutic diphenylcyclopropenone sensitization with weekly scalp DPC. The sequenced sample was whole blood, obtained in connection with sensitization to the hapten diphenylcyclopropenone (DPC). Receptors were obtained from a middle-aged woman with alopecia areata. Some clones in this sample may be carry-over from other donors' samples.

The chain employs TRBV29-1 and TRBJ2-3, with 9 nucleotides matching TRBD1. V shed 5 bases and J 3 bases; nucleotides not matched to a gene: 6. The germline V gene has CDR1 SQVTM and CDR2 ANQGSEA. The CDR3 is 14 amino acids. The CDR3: CSVLNRGPTDTQYF. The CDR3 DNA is TGCAGCGTTTTGAACAGGGGGCCGACAGATACGCAGTATTTT.

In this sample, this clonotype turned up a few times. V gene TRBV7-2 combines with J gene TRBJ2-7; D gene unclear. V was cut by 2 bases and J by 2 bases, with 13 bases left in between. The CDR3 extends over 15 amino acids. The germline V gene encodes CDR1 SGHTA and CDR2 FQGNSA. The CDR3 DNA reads TGTGCCAGCAGCTTAACCGGATTTTCGACCTACGAGCAGTACTTC. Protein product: CASSLTGFSTYEQYF.

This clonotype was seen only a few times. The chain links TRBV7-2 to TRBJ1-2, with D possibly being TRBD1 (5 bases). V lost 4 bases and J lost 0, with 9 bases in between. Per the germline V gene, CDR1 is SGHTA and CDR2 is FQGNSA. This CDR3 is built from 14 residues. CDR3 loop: CASSSPGPNYGYTF. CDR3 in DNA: TGTGCCAGCAGCTCTCCGGGGCCTAACTATGGCTACACCTTC.

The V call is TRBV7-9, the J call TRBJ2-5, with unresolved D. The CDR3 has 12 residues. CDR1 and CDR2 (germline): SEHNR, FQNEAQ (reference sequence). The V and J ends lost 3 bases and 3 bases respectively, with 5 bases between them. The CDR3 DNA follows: TGTGCCAGCAGCTTTACGAAAGAGACCCAGTACTTC. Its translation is CASSFTKETQYF. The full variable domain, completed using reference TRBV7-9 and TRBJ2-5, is DTGVSQNPRHKITKRGQNVTFRCDPISEHNRLYWYRQTLGQGPEFLTYFQNEAQLEKSRLLSDRFSAERPKGSFSTLEIQRTEQGDSAMYLCASSFTKETQYFGPGTRLLVL.

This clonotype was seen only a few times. The CDR3 is CASGANRDRNEQFF. Written as DNA, the CDR3 is TGTGCCAGCGGCGCCAACCGGGACAGGAATGAGCAGTTCTTC. The chain links TRBV28 to TRBJ2-1; 8 nucleotides align to TRBD1. The germline gives CDR1 MDHEN, CDR2 SYDVKM. CDR3 length: 14 amino acids. The V and J ends lost 8 bases and 7 bases, in that order; junction bases with no gene match: 10.

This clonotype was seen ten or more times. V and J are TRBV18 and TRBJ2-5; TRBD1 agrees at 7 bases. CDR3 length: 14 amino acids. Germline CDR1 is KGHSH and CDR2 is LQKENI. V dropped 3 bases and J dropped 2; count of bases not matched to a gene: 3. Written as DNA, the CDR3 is TGTGCCAGCTCACCGGGACAGCTGCAAGAGACCCAGTACTTC. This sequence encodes CASSPGQLQETQYF.

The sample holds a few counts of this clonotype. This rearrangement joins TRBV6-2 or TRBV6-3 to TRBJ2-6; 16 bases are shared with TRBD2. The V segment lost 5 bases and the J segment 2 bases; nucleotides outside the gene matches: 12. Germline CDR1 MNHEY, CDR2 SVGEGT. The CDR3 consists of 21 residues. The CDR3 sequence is CASSRTPGLAGGPTGANVLTF. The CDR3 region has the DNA TGTGCCAGCAGTCGCACACCGGGACTAGCGGGAGGGCCAACTGGGGCCAACGTCCTGACTTTC.

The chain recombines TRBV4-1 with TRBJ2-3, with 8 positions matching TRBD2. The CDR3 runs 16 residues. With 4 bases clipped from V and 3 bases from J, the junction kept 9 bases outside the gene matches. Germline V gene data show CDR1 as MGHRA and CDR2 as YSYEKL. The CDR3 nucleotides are TGCGCCAGCAGCCCCGGGACTAGTGATGCAACAGATACGCAGTATTTT. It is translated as CASSPGTSDATDTQYF.

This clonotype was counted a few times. CDR3 sequence (DNA): TGTGCCAGCACCCTAGCGGGAGGTGATACGCAGTATTTT. It encodes CASTLAGGDTQYF. The gene calls are TRBV6-5 and TRBJ2-3; 11 positions match TRBD2. Trimming took 7 bases from V and 6 from J; bases not matched to a gene: 3. CDR3 size: 13 residues. Germline lookup yields CDR1 MNHEY and CDR2 SVGAGI.

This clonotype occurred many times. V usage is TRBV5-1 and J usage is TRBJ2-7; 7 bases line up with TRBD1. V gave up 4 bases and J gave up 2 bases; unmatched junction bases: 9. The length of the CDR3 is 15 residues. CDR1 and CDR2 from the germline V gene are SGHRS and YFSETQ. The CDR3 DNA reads TGCGCCAGCAGCGGACAGCCGGGACAGACCTACGAGCAGTACTTC. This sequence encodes CASSGQPGQTYEQYF.

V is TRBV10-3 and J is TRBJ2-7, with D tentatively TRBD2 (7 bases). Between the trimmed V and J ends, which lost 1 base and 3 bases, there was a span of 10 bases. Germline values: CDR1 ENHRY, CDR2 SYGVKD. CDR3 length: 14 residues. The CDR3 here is CAISEYREGYEQYF. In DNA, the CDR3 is TGTGCCATCAGTGAGTACAGGGAGGGCTACGAGCAGTACTTC.

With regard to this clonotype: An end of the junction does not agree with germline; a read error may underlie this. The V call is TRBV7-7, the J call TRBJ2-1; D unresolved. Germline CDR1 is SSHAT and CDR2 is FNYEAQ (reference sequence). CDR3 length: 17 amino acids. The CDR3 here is CASSLEAGNPSYNEQFF. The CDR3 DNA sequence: TGTGCTAGCAGCTTAGAGGCCGGTAACCCCTCCTACAATGAGCAGTTCTTC. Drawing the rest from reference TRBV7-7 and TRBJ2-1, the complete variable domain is GAGVSQSPRYKVTKRGQDVTLRCDPISSHATLYWYQQALGQGPEFLTYFNYEAQPDKSGLPSDRFSAERPEGSISTLTIQRTEQRDSAMYRCASSLEAGNPSYNEQFFGPGTRLTVL.

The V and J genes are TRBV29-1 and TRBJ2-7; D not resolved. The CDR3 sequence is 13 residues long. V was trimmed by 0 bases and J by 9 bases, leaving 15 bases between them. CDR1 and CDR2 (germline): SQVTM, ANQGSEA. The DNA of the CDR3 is TGCAGCGTTGAAGATACCACCGCGGACGGGCAGTACTTC. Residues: CSVEDTTADGQYF.

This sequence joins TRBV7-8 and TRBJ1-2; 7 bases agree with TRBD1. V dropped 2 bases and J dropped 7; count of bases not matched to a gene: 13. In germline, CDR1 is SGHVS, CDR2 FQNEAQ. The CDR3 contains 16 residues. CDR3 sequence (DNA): TGTGCCAGCAGCTTATTGGTTTTCACAGGGGCATCTGGCTACACCTTC. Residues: CASSLLVFTGASGYTF. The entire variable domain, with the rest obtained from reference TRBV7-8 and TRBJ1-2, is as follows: GAGVSQSPRYKVAKRGQDVALRCDPISGHVSLFWYQQALGQGPEFLTYFQNEAQLDKSGLPSDRFFAERPEGSVSTLKIQRTQQEDSAVYLCASSLLVFTGASGYTFGSGTRLTVV.

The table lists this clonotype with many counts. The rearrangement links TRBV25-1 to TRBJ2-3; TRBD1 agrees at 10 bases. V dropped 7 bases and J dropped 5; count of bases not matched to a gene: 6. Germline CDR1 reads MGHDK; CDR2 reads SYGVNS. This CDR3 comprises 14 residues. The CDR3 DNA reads TGTGCCAGCACCCCGGACAGGGGGAAAGATACGCAGTATTTT. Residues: CASTPDRGKDTQYF.

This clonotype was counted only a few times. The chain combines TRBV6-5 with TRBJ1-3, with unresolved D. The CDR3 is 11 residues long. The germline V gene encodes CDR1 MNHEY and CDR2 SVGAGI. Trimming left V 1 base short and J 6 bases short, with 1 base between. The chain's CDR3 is CASSYLNTIYF. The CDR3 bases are TGTGCCAGCAGTTACTTAAACACCATATATTTT.

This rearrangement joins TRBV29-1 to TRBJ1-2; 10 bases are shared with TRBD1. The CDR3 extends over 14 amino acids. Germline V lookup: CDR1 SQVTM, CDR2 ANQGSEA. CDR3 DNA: TGCAGTGCCACCACGAGACAGGGGGCTTATGGCTACACCTTC. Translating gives CSATTRQGAYGYTF.

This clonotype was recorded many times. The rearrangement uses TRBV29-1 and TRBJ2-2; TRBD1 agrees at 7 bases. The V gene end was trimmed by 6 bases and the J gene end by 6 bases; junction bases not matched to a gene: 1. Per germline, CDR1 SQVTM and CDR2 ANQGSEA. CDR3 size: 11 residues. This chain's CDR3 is CSVQGPGELFF. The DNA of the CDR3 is TGCAGCGTACAGGGGCCCGGGGAGCTGTTTTTT.

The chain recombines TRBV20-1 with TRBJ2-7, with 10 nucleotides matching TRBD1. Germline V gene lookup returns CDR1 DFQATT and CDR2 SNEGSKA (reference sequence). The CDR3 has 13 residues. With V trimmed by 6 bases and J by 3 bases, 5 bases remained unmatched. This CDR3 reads CSAPRDRGYEQYF. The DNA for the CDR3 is TGCAGTGCCCCAAGGGACAGGGGCTACGAGCAGTACTTC.

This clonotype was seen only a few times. The CDR3 is CASSPHGGYTF. Written as DNA, the CDR3 is TGTGCCAGCAGCCCGCATGGCGGCTACACCTTC. This sequence joins TRBV7-9 and TRBJ1-2; no clear D. V was cut by 5 bases and J by 8 bases, with 9 bases left in between. The CDR3 contains 11 residues. Germline assignment: CDR1 SEHNR and CDR2 FQNEAQ (reference sequence). The full variable domain, completed using reference TRBV7-9 and TRBJ1-2, is DTGVSQNPRHKITKRGQNVTFRCDPISEHNRLYWYRQTLGQGPEFLTYFQNEAQLEKSRLLSDRFSAERPKGSFSTLEIQRTEQGDSAMYLCASSPHGGYTFGSGTRLTVV.

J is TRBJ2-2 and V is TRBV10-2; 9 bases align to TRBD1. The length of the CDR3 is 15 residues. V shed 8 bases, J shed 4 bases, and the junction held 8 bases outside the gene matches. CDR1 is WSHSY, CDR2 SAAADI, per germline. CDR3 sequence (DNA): TGCGCCAGCCAACAACAGGGGGCGACCACCGGGGAGCTGTTTTTT. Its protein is CASQQQGATTGELFF.

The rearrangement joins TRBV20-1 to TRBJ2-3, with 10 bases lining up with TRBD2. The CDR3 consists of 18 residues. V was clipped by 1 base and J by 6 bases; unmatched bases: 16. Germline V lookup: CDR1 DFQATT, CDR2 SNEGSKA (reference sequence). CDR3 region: CSARGVAGGRTEMDTQYF. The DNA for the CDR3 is TGCAGTGCTAGAGGGGTAGCGGGAGGTAGAACAGAAATGGATACGCAGTATTTT.

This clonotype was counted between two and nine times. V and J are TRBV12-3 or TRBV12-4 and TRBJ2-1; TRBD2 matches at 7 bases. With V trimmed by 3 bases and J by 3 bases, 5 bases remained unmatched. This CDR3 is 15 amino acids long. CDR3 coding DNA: TGTGCCAGCAGTTTCCAGCTAGCGGACTACAATGAGCAGTTCTTC. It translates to CASSFQLADYNEQFF.

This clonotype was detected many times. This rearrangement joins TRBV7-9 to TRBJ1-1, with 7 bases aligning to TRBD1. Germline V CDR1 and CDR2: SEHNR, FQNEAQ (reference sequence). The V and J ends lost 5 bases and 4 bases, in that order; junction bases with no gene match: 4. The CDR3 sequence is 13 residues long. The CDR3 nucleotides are TGTGCCAGCAGCCGACAGGGAAGCACTGAAGCTTTCTTT. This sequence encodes CASSRQGSTEAFF.

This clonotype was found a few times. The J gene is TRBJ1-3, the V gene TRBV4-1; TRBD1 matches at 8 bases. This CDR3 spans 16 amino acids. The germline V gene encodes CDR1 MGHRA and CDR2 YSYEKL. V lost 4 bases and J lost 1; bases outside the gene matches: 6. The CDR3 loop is CASSRRQGLSGNTIYF. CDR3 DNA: TGCGCCAGCAGCCGTCGACAGGGGCTATCTGGAAACACCATATATTTT.

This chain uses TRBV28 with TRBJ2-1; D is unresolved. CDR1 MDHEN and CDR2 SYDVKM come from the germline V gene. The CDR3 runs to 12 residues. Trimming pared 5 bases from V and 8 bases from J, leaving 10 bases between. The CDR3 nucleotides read TGTGCCAGCAGTCTCCTTAGGGATGAGCAGTTCTTC. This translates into CASSLLRDEQFF.

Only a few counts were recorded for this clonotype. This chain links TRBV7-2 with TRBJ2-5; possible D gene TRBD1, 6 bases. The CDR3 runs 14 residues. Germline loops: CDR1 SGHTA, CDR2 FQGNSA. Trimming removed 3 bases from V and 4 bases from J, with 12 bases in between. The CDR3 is CASSFGQYGETQYF. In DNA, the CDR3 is TGTGCCAGCAGCTTCGGACAGTATGGAGAGACCCAGTACTTC.

The CDR3 DNA reads as TGTGCCAGCCGCCCTTCCCAGGGGGAAAAACTGTTTTTT. Protein sequence: CASRPSQGEKLFF. The chain uses TRBV7-8 and TRBJ1-4; possible D gene TRBD1, 6 bases. CDR3 length: 13 amino acids. The germline CDR1 and CDR2 sequences are SGHVS and FQNEAQ. Trimming cost V 8 bases and J 8 bases, with 15 bases left between them.

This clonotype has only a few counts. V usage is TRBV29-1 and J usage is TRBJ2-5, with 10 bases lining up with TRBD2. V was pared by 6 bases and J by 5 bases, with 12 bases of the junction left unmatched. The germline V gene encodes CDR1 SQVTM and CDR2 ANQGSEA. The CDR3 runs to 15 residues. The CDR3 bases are TGCAGCGTGACCGTCTTAGCGGGAGGCACGGAGACCCAGTACTTC. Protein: CSVTVLAGGTETQYF.

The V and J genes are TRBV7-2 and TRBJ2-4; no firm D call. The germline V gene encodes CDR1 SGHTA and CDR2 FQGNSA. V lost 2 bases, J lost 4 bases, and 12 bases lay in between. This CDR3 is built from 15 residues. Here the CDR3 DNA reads TGTGCCAGCAGCTTAACGCTTAATACGAAAAACATTCAGTACTTC. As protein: CASSLTLNTKNIQYF.

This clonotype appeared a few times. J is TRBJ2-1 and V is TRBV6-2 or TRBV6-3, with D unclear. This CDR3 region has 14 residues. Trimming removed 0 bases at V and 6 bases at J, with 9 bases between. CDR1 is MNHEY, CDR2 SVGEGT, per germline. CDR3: CASSYSTPPNEQFF. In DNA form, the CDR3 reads TGTGCCAGCAGTTACTCGACACCCCCCAATGAGCAGTTCTTC.